This is a list of T cell receptor beta chains from one sample in a study of T-cell memory formation after mild COVID-19. TCRdb passed the 5' RACE reads through MiXCR, listing each CDR3 protein once. Altogether 300,000 to 400,000 distinct CDR3 sequences are present, roughly 20% being singletons, with the ten largest covering roughly an eighth. Sample: PBMCs or a T cell subset sorted from them (not recorded which). The receptors were gathered from an adult woman who had mild COVID-19 (a few samples of this study predate the infection). Cell type and time point are not known. Both conserved end residues are part of each CDR3. The D gene is left open where the match is weak. Not every row has a clone size; where given, it reads once, few, many or a size class.

CDR3 protein	CDR3 DNA	J gene	clone size	V gene	D gene
CSARVGTGRTEAFF	TGCAGTGCTAGAGTGGGGACAGGGAGGACTGAAGCTTTCTTT	TRBJ1-1	NA	TRBV20-1	TRBD1
CASSPTISTDTQYF	TGTGCCAGCAGCCCGACTATCAGCACAGATACGCAGTATTTT	TRBJ2-3	NA	TRBV7-9	NA
CAWNPRGPEAFF	TGTGCCTGGAATCCGAGGGGTCCTGAAGCTTTCTTT	TRBJ1-1	few	TRBV30	NA
CASSSSGLGDGSGYTF	TGTGCCAGCAGCTCATCTGGGTTGGGGGATGGATCTGGCTACACCTTC	TRBJ1-2	few	TRBV7-9	NA
CASSLGGSKEDTQYF	TGCGCCAGCAGCTTGGGGGGATCTAAAGAAGATACGCAGTATTTT	TRBJ2-3	few	TRBV5-1	NA
CASSSSPGTTYDEQFF	TGTGCCAGCAGTTCTAGCCCCGGAACAACCTACGATGAGCAGTTCTTC	TRBJ2-1	few	TRBV12-3/TRBV12-4	NA
CASILAGGETQYF	TGTGCCAGCATACTAGCGGGTGGGGAGACCCAGTACTTC	TRBJ2-5	NA	TRBV12-3/TRBV12-4	TRBD2
CASSQAPTGEGTYGYTF	TGCGCCAGCAGCCAAGCCCCAACAGGGGAGGGTACTTATGGCTACACCTTC	TRBJ1-2	few	TRBV4-1	TRBD1
CSARPGTYGYTF	TGCAGTGCTAGACCAGGCACCTATGGCTACACCTTC	TRBJ1-2	few	TRBV20-1	NA
CSATTYHSGHTDTQYF	TGCAGTGCCACCACCTATCATAGCGGACACACAGATACGCAGTATTTT	TRBJ2-3	few	TRBV20-1	NA
CASSSGQGALNGYTF	TGTGCCAGCAGCTCCGGACAGGGGGCTCTGAATGGCTACACCTTC	TRBJ1-2	few	TRBV7-3	TRBD1
CSVERELAGAPEQFF	TGCAGCGTTGAACGAGAACTAGCGGGAGCGCCTGAGCAGTTCTTC	TRBJ2-1	NA	TRBV29-1	TRBD2
CASSFEVGEQYF	TGTGCCAGCAGTTTTGAAGTAGGCGAGCAGTACTTC	TRBJ2-7	few	TRBV12-3/TRBV12-4	NA
CATSDPTGTQPEQFF	TGTGCCACCAGTGACCCGACTGGAACTCAGCCCGAGCAGTTCTTC	TRBJ2-1	many	TRBV24-1	NA
CASSQEGRTYEQYF	TGTGCCAGCAGCCAAGAAGGAAGGACCTACGAGCAGTACTTC	TRBJ2-7	NA	TRBV4-2	NA
CASKTGGPGDTQYF	TGTGCCAGCAAAACGGGGGGGCCAGGAGATACGCAGTATTTT	TRBJ2-3	many	TRBV6-1	TRBD2
CASSLEQRSTEAFF	TGTGCCAGCAGCTTAGAACAGCGAAGCACTGAAGCTTTCTTT	TRBJ1-1	few	TRBV7-2	NA
CASSAGQAGGYTF	TGTGCCAGCAGTGCGGGACAGGCAGGGGGCTACACCTTC	TRBJ1-2	NA	TRBV6-1	TRBD1
CSARPLGAVNYGYTF	TGCAGTGCCCGACCCCTCGGGGCGGTTAACTATGGCTACACCTTC	TRBJ1-2	NA	TRBV20-1	NA
CASSLGQGGTNEQYF	TGCGCCAGCAGCCTAGGACAGGGAGGGACAAACGAGCAGTACTTC	TRBJ2-7	few	TRBV4-1	NA
CASSFSSSGANVLTF	TGTGCCAGCAGCTTCTCATCCTCTGGGGCCAACGTCCTGACTTTC	TRBJ2-6	NA	TRBV7-2	NA
CASSQERVTGEAFF	TGCGCCAGCAGCCAAGAGCGGGTCACCGGCGAAGCTTTCTTT	TRBJ1-1	NA	TRBV4-3	NA
CASSLSQVPNTEAFF	TGCGCCAGCAGCTTGTCTCAGGTACCGAACACTGAAGCTTTCTTT	TRBJ1-1	few	TRBV5-1	NA
CASRSWTGDTEAFF	TGCGCCAGCCGCTCTTGGACAGGGGACACTGAAGCTTTCTTT	TRBJ1-1	NA	TRBV5-1	TRBD1
CASSTRQGAGTEAFF	TGTGCCAGCAGTACACGACAGGGAGCGGGGACTGAAGCTTTCTTT	TRBJ1-1	few	TRBV6-5	TRBD1
CAISETRGGNSYEQYF	TGTGCCATCAGTGAGACCCGGGGGGGCAACTCCTACGAGCAGTACTTC	TRBJ2-7	NA	TRBV10-3	TRBD2
CASIQGARQPQHF	TGTGCCAGCATCCAGGGGGCAAGACAGCCCCAGCATTTT	TRBJ1-5	NA	TRBV6-1	TRBD1
CASSREGNEQFF	TGTGCCAGCAGTCGAGAGGGCAATGAGCAGTTCTTC	TRBJ2-1	NA	TRBV3-1	NA
CASSPWTATRAASSEQFF	TGTGCCAGCAGTCCATGGACAGCCACCCGCGCCGCTAGCAGTGAGCAGTTCTTC	TRBJ2-1	few	TRBV12-3/TRBV12-4	NA
CSARGQENTDTQYF	TGCAGTGCTAGGGGACAGGAGAACACAGATACGCAGTATTTT	TRBJ2-3	many	TRBV20-1	TRBD1
CAISDWTDRGTGELFF	TGTGCCATCAGTGACTGGACGGACCGGGGAACCGGGGAGCTGTTTTTT	TRBJ2-2	NA	TRBV10-3	NA
CASTTNRRTRF	TGTGCCAGCACCACAAACCGCCGGACCCGCTTC	TRBJ1-2	few	TRBV12-3/TRBV12-4	NA
CASSLLGTVYNEQFF	TGCGCCAGCAGCCTTCTCGGGACAGTCTACAATGAGCAGTTCTTC	TRBJ2-1	few	TRBV4-1	TRBD1
CASSQIQETQYF	TGTGCCAGCAGCCAGATACAAGAGACCCAGTACTTC	TRBJ2-5	few	TRBV3-1	NA
CASSLEPGGISYNEQFF	TGCGCCAGCAGCTTGGAGCCCGGGGGAATCTCCTACAATGAGCAGTTCTTC	TRBJ2-1	NA	TRBV5-1	NA
CASSSGSGPPGGETQYF	TGTGCCAGCAGCTCCGGTAGCGGTCCTCCAGGGGGGGAGACCCAGTACTTC	TRBJ2-5	NA	TRBV7-3	NA